This TCR beta chain was documented in a study of control samples from healthy donors and cancer patients. Trimming at V came to 2 bases and at J to 12 bases, leaving 10 bases not matched to a gene. The CDR3 runs to 15 residues. Germline CDR1 is KGHSH and CDR2 is LQKENI. TCRdb's table, derived via immunoSEQ multiplex PCR, lists solely in-frame clones and lacks some. This sample has around 94,000 clones, with about 85% found just once. Sequenced sample: blood. This clonotype was obtained from a woman in her 50s in good health. The chain joins TRBV18 to TRBJ2-7, with 13 bases fitting TRBD2. CDR3 sequence: CASSPGTSGAAYMYF. Here the CDR3 DNA reads TGTGCCAGCTCACCAGGGACTAGCGGGGCGGCGTACATGTACTTC.